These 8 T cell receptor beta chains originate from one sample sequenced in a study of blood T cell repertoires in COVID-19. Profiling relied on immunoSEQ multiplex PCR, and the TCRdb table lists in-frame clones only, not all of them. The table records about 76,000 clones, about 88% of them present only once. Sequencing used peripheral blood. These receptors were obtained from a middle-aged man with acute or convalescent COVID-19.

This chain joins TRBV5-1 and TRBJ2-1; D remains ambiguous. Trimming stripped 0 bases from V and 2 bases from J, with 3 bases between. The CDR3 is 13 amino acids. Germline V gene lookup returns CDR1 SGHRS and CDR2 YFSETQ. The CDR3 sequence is CASSLGTYNEQFF. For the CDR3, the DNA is TGCGCCAGCAGCTTGGGTACCTACAATGAGCAGTTCTTC.

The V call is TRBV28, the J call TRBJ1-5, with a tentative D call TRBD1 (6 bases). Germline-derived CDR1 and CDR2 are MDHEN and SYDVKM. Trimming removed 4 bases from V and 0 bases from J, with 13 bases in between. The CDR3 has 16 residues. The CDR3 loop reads CASSSGGHTSNQPQHF. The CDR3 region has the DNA TGTGCCAGCAGTTCGGGGGGCCATACTAGCAATCAGCCCCAGCATTTT.

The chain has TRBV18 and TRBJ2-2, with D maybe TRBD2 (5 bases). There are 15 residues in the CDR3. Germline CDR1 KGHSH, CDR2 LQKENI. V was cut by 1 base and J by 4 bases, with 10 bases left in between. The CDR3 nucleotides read TGTGCCAGCTCACCACGGGGAGTTGGCACCGGGGAGCTGTTTTTT. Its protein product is CASSPRGVGTGELFF.

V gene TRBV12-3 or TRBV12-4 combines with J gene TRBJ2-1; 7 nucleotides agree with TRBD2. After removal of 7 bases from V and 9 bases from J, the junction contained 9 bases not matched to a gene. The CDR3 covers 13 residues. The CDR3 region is CASTFRGVGEQFF. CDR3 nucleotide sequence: TGTGCCAGCACCTTCCGGGGGGTCGGTGAGCAGTTCTTC.

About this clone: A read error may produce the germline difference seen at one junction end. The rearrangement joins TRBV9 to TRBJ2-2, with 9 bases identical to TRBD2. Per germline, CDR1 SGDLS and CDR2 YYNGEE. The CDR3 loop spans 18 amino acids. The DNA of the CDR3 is TGCCCCCCCCGCGCGGGCGGGGGGGGTCCTTCGAACACCGGGGAGCTGTTTTTT. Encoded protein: CPPRAGGGGPSNTGELFF. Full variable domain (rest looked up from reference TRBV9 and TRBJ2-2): DSGVTQTPKHLITATGQRVTLRCSPRSGDLSVYWYQQSLDQGLQFLIQYYNGEERAKGNILERFSAQQFPDLHSELNLSSLELGDSALYFCPPRAGGGGPSNTGELFFGEGSRLTVL.

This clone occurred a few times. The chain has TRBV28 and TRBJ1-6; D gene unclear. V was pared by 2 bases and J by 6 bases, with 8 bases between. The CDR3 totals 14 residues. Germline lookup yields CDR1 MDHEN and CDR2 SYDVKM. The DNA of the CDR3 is TGTGCCAGCAGTTTAGTCAGGATTAATTCACCCCTCCACTTT. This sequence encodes CASSLVRINSPLHF.

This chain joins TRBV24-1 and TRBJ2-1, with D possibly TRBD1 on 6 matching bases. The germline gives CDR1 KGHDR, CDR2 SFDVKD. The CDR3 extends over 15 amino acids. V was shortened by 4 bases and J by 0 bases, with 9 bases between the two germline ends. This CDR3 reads CATSDTGSSYNEQFF. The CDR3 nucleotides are TGTGCCACCAGTGACACAGGGAGCTCCTACAATGAGCAGTTCTTC.

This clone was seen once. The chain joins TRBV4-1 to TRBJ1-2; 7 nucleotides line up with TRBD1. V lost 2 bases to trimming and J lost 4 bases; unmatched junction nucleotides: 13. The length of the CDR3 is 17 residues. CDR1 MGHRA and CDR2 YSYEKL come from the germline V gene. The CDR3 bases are TGCGCCAGCAGCCAAAAATTCGGGATAGACAGGGCCTATGGCTACACCTTC. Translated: CASSQKFGIDRAYGYTF.